Listed here is a single TCR beta chain. Antigen specificity is unknown. CDR1 is GTSNPN and CDR2 is SVGIG in the germline V gene (reference sequence). There are 14 residues in the CDR3. V was shortened by 2 bases and J by 1 base, with 12 bases between the two germline ends. This entry is derived from a study of shared clonotypes between healthy human individuals. Study-level points and caveats: Limitation of the genetic and exposure-history diversity represented came from the few donors. Clonotypes not shared had lower generation probabilities than those common to all four donors. Apart from blood, nothing was sampled; tissue repertoires likely differ.

TCRdb keeps only in-frame clones here, not all; method: immunoSEQ multiplex PCR. The data hold roughly 2,300,000 clones, with 85% to 95% observed a single time. It was into CD45RA+ naive and CD45RA-negative memory subsets that the CD4+ cells were split. V and J are TRBV30 and TRBJ2-7, with D possibly being TRBD1 (6 bases). The sample taken for sequencing was naive CD4+ T cells from PBMCs. Indicated subset: CD45RA+ positively selected. This sequence originates from a man aged 18 to 35 in good health. Some clones in this sample may be carry-over from other donors' samples. The CDR3 here is CAWSHWTVSYEQYF. The DNA of the CDR3 is TGTGCCTGGAGTCATTGGACAGTTTCCTACGAGCAGTACTTC.